A selection of T cell receptor beta chains follows, all from one sample in a study of T cell responses to AZD1222 COVID-19 vaccine. The data were produced by immunoSEQ multiplex PCR, yet TCRdb's version contains in-frame clones alone and is incomplete. The sample includes 110,000 to 150,000 clones, 85% to 95% seen only once; the top ten take more than 8.5%. The sample consisted of peripheral blood, taken on day 0 of AZD1222 vaccination. These receptors were obtained from an adult in good health. CDR3s include the opening cysteine and the closing phenylalanine or tryptophan. The order of the fields is clone size, V gene, CDR3 protein. The listing skips clone size in some rows; elsewhere it reads once, few, many or a size class.

size: -; V: TRBV30; CDR3: CAWRVYNSPLHF
size: once; V: TRBV7-8; CDR3: CASSLVGEGYTF
size: -; V: TRBV6-6; CDR3: CASCSAAYNSPLHF
size: -; V: TRBV7-3; CDR3: CASGWGGGTTTGEQFF
size: -; V: TRBV19; CDR3: CASSIRDEYNEQFF
size: -; V: TRBV7-2; CDR3: CASSPPPVRWNTEAFF
size: -; V: TRBV7-2; CDR3: CASRPSGGAVDTQYF
size: -; V: TRBV4-1; CDR3: CASSPDGGRRNQPQHF
size: -; V: TRBV19; CDR3: CASSRQEVYNEQFF
size: -; V: TRBV7-9; CDR3: CASRPETGRDNEQFF
size: -; V: TRBV5-8; CDR3: CASSPIQRLNTEAFF
size: -; V: TRBV6-6; CDR3: CASSWVEGAGSEAFF
size: -; V: TRBV19; CDR3: CASYKSGSDTEAFF
size: -; V: TRBV19; CDR3: CASTLTENQPQHF
size: once; V: TRBV7-2; CDR3: CASSSNNVYGYTF
size: -; V: TRBV28; CDR3: CATQGGGTGSPLHF
size: -; V: TRBV6-5; CDR3: CASSYVTSQPNEQFF
size: -; V: TRBV7-9; CDR3: CASSLVGTGTTNYGYTF
size: -; V: TRBV25-1; CDR3: CASSESTGNGSPLHF
size: -; V: TRBV5-4; CDR3: CASSLPREGGKLFF
size: -; V: TRBV4-1; CDR3: CASSQDGDYGYTF
size: -; V: TRBV5-1; CDR3: CASSLDNSAQETQYF
size: -; V: TRBV6-5; CDR3: CASSWDRLSQETQYF
size: -; V: TRBV18; CDR3: CASSPGTGKEKLFF
size: -; V: TRBV19; CDR3: CASGPTLYPGYTF
size: -; V: TRBV13; CDR3: CASSFGQGLTEAFF
size: -; V: TRBV7-2; CDR3: CASSSPNPGLQYF
size: -; V: TRBV7-9; CDR3: CASSLVPQADTQYF
size: -; V: TRBV19; CDR3: CASSLWSGVNTEAFF
size: -; V: TRBV30; CDR3: CAWRGGPAEKLFF
size: -; V: TRBV3-1/TRBV3-2; CDR3: CASSPGLAGSSSYNEQFF
size: -; V: TRBV4-3; CDR3: CASSQDGASGGYYEQYF
size: few; V: TRBV2; CDR3: CASSRPGQGFGVRRSNQPQHF
size: -; V: TRBV4-1; CDR3: CASSQGQGNMNTEAFF